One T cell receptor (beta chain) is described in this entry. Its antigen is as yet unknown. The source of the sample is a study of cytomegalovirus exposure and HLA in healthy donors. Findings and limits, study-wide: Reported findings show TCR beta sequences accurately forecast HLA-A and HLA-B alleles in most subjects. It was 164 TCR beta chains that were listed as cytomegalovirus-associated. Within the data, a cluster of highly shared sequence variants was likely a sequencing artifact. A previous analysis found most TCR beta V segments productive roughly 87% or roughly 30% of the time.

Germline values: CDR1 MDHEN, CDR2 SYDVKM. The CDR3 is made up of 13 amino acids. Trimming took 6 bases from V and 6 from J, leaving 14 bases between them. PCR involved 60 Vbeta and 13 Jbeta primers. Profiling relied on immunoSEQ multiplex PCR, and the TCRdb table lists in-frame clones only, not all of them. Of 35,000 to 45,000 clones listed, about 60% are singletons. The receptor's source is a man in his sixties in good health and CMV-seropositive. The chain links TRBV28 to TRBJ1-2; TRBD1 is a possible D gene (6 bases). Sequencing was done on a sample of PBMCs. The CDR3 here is CASRPQGRDGYTF. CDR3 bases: TGTGCCAGCAGACCCCAGGGGAGAGATGGCTACACCTTC.